This TCR beta chain came from a study of shared clonotypes between healthy human individuals. The CDR3 has 14 residues. The study's findings and limits: Clonotype sharing across a few donors was observed for approximately 5% of naive CD4 clonotypes.

Deep was the level used in running the assay. Libraries were prepared by immunoSEQ multiplex PCR; TCRdb keeps only in-frame clonotypes and omits some of them. The sample consists of 2,500,000 or so clones, roughly 92% of them appearing once. Turning to this clone: Its cognate antigen is unknown.

Material: naive CD4+ T cells from PBMCs. Subset: CD45RA+ positively selected. This receptor was identified in a man in his late teens or twenties in good health. Some clones in this sample may be carry-over from other donors' samples. V usage is TRBV21-1 and J usage is TRBJ2-6. TRBV21-1 is marked as a pseudogene. CDR3 residues: CASSGFSGANVLTF. The CDR3 bases are TGTGCCAGCAGTGGTTTTTCTGGGGCCAACGTCCTGACTTTC.